The T cell receptor beta chain described here comes from a study of blood T cell repertoires in COVID-19 (dated by TCRdb to the early 2020s). With respect to the entire study: Collaborator samples came from the United States, Italy and Spain and covered acute and convalescent phases of COVID-19. A freely available public database, intended as a resource for researchers studying the immune response to SARS-CoV-2, is where the repertoires were released. Subjects who had been exposed to COVID-19, were actively infected with it, or had recovered from it provided the deeply sampled blood TCRbeta repertoires that made up the dataset. The sample metadata nearly always contained a de-identified subject ID, COVID-19 status, age in years and sex. Where available, HLA class I and class II types were taken from metadata supplied by the sample provider and were not determined by assay-based typing. The samples were drawn from the first 160 participants of the ongoing ImmuneRACE study and from 950 to 1,500 subjects provided by 6 global collaborators. The prospective study material was composed of cDNA or gDNA derived from T cells, B-cell-depleted T cells, or PBMCs. What the work shows at the level of the full study, not this receptor alone: Clinical and demographic metadata were provided uncurated, with the amount varying by source and participant.

A remark on this clone: No cognate antigen has been identified for it. Base qualities are not recorded, but no much larger clone differs from it by a single base.

The immunoSEQ Assay, a bias-controlled multiplex PCR, was used to amplify TCRbeta CDR3 regions from genomic DNA. The study's own analysis went as follows. Within the assay, amplification of reference gene primers was used to estimate how many nucleated cells each sample contained. To quantify the absolute abundance of each unique TCRbeta CDR3 rearrangement, sequence reads were collapsed and filtered. For each sample, productive Simpson clonality was calculated as the square root of Simpson's diversity index over productive rearrangements. TCRdb retrieved this table from immuneACCESS and kept in-frame rearrangements only. Not all clones are present; in checked studies, unresolved V genes account for under half, and no reason is known for the remainder. V and J calls and clone size are given by that table; D and trimming were obtained from the DNA. The sample profile shows roughly 350,000 clones; 87% of them were found once. The biggest ten clones account for more than 5% of the sample.

One collaborating source in Seattle enrolled patients while the patients were actively infected and followed the patients over time throughout the course of disease. Each collaborating institution followed its own protocols to collect whole blood in K2EDTA tubes. Collaborator samples were shipped for TCRbeta analysis as frozen whole blood, isolated PBMCs, or DNA extracted from either sample type. The germline ends are 11 bases apart after V is trimmed by 5 bases and J by 4 bases. The CDR3 numbers 14 residues from cysteine through phenylalanine. Left in the record is the CDR3 DNA by itself, 42 bases read in frame from the first base. The CDR1 and CDR2 encoded by the germline V gene (reference sequence) are SEHNR and FQNEAQ.

This receptor was taken from a woman between 50 and 59 years old with COVID-19, enrolled during active disease. The sample comprised peripheral blood. The chain was built from TRBV7-9 and TRBJ2-2, with TRBD2 perhaps the D gene, on 5 matching bases. The CDR3: CASSIGEGTGELFF. In nucleotides, the sequence is TGTGCCAGCAGCATAGGCGAGGGCACCGGGGAGCTGTTTTTT. Reference TRBV7-9 and TRBJ2-2 proteins supply the regions before and after the CDR3; the full variable domain is: DTGVSQNPRHKITKRGQNVTFRCDPISEHNRLYWYRQTLGQGPEFLTYFQNEAQLEKSRLLSDRFSAERPKGSFSTLEIQRTEQGDSAMYLCASSIGEGTGELFFGEGSRLTVL.